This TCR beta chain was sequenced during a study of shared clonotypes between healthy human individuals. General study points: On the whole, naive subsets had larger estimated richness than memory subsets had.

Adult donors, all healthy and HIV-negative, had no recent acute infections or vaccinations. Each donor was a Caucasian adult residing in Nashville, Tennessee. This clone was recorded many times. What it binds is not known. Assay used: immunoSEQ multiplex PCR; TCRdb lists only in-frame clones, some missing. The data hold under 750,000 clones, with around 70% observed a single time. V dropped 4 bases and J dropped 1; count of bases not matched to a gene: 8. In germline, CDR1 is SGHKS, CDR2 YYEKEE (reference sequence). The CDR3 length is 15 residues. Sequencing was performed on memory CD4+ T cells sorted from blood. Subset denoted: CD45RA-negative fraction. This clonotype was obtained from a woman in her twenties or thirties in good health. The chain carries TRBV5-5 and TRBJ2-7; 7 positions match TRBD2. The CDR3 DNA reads TGTGCCAGCAGCCCCCTGGGGGGGACTTCCTACGAGCAGTACTTC. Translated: CASSPLGGTSYEQYF.